A single sample is the source of the 2 T cell receptor beta chains below, sequenced in a study of blood T cell repertoires in COVID-19. The data were produced by immunoSEQ multiplex PCR, yet TCRdb's version contains in-frame clones alone and is incomplete. Here the sample spans roughly 110,000 clones, 80% to 95% being singletons. The material sequenced was peripheral blood. The receptors stem from a woman aged 25-40 years with acute or convalescent COVID-19.

The chain employs TRBV7-2 and TRBJ1-2, with D possibly being TRBD1 (5 bases). V was shortened by 2 bases and J by 5 bases, with 9 bases between the two germline ends. This CDR3 is 13 amino acids long. CDR1 is SGHTA, CDR2 FQGNSA, per germline. The chain's CDR3 is CASSLLSGYGYTF. The CDR3 DNA reads as TGTGCCAGCAGCTTACTATCAGGGTATGGCTACACCTTC.

V usage is TRBV9 and J usage is TRBJ2-5; TRBD1 is a possible D gene (7 bases). This CDR3 is built from 16 residues. Between the trimmed V and J ends, which lost 4 bases and 5 bases, there was a span of 21 bases. Germline loops: CDR1 SGDLS, CDR2 YYNGEE. The CDR3 bases are TGTGCCAGCAGCCCCCGCGGGACAGCACCGAGGGAGACCCAGTACTTC. Its translation: CASSPRGTAPRETQYF.